These T cell receptor beta chains were read from a single sample in a study of control samples from healthy donors and cancer patients. Measured with immunoSEQ multiplex PCR; TCRdb has only the in-frame clones, and not every one. Of 50,000 to 75,000 clones in the sample, about 82% were seen once. The sequenced sample was blood. The receptors shown here come from a man between 40 and 49 years old in good health. Each CDR3 is given without its conserved first and last residue. Each record gives: CDR3 protein, V gene, J gene.

CDR3 protein: ASSLGTLGAKNIQY; V gene: TRBV28; J gene: TRBJ2-4
CDR3 protein: ASSQGDRSAF; V gene: TRBV3-1/TRBV3-2; J gene: TRBJ1-1
CDR3 protein: ASSLDPVDKTEAF; V gene: TRBV7-2; J gene: TRBJ1-1
CDR3 protein: ASSRGNSYNSPLH; V gene: TRBV27; J gene: TRBJ1-6
CDR3 protein: ASRWTENTEAF; V gene: TRBV9; J gene: TRBJ1-1
CDR3 protein: ATSSDRQGNTGELF; V gene: TRBV15; J gene: TRBJ2-2
CDR3 protein: ASSFSWSQGDTGELF; V gene: TRBV28; J gene: TRBJ2-2
CDR3 protein: AISGVGLLSYNEQF; V gene: TRBV10-3; J gene: TRBJ2-1
CDR3 protein: ASRDRLYNEQF; V gene: TRBV12-3/TRBV12-4; J gene: TRBJ2-1
CDR3 protein: ASSPGTGVGTGELF; V gene: TRBV11-3; J gene: TRBJ2-2